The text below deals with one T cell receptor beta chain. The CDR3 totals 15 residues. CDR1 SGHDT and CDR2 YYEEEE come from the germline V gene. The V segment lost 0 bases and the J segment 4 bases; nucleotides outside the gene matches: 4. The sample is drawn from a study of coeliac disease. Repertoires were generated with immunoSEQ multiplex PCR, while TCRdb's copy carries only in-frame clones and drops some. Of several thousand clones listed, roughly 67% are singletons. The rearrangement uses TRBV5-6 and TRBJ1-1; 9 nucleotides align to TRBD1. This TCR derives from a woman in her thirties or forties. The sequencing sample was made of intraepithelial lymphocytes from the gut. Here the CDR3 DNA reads TGTGCCAGCAGCTTGGGACAGGGGGGATTCACTGAAGCTTTCTTT. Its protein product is CASSLGQGGFTEAFF.